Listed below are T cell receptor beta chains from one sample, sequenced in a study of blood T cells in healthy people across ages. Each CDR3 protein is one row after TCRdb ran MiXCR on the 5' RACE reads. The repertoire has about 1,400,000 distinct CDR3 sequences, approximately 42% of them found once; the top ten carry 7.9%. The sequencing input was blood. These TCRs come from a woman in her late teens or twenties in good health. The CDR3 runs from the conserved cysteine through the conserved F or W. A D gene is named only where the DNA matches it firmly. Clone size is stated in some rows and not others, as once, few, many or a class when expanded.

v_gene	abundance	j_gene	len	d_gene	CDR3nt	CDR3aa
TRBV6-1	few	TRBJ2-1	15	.	TGTGCCAGCAGTGAAGCTCAAGGCATTTACAATGAGCAGTTCTTC	CASSEAQGIYNEQFF
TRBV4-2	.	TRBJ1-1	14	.	TGTGCCAGCAGCCAAGATAGACAGACCCCCCAAGCTTTCTTT	CASSQDRQTPQAFF
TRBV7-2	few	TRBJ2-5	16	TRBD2	TGTGCCAGCAGCTTCGGGGGGACTGTTGGTAAAGAGACCCAGTACTTC	CASSFGGTVGKETQYF
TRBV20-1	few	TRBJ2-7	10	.	TGCAGTGCCGTGAACTACGAGCAGTACTTC	CSAVNYEQYF
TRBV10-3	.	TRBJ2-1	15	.	TGTGCCATCAGTGAATTGGGCGGCTCCTACAATGAGCAGTTCTTC	CAISELGGSYNEQFF
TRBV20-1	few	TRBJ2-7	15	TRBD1	TGCAGTGCTAGACCCGTCTTGGGACAGGTCTACGAGCAGTACTTC	CSARPVLGQVYEQYF
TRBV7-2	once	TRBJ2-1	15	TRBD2	TGTGCCAGCAGCGCCCGGGGGGAAATAAACAATGAGCAGTTCTTC	CASSARGEINNEQFF
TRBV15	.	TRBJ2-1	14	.	TGTGCCACCAGCACCGATGGAAGGGGCGGTGAGCAGTTCTTC	CATSTDGRGGEQFF
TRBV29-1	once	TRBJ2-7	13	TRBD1	TGCAGCGTCTTGGGACAGGGAATATCCGGGCAGTACTTC	CSVLGQGISGQYF
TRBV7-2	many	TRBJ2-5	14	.	TGTGCCAGCAGCAATACCCCAATGCTACAGACCCAGTACTTC	CASSNTPMLQTQYF
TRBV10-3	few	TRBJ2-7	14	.	TGTGCCATCAGTTCTACAGCGAGCTCCTACGAGCAGTACTTC	CAISSTASSYEQYF
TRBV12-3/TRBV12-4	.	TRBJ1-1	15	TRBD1	TGTGCCAGCACCCGAACACAGGGGGTGGGCACTGAAGCTTTCTTT	CASTRTQGVGTEAFF
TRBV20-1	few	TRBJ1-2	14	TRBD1	TGCAGTGCTAATCCGGGACAGACAAACTATGGCTACACCTTC	CSANPGQTNYGYTF
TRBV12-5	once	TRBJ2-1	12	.	TGTGCTAGTGGTTTGGTGGGGAACGAGCAGTTCTTC	CASGLVGNEQFF
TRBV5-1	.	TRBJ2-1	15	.	TGCGCCAGCACCGAAGGGGGGCACTCCTACAATGAGCAGTTCTTC	CASTEGGHSYNEQFF
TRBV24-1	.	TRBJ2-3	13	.	TGTGCCACCGCCGGGGCTAGCACAGATACGCAGTATTTT	CATAGASTDTQYF
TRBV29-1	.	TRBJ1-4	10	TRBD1	TGCAGCGTCTGGACAGGGGAAGTGTTTTTT	CSVWTGEVFF
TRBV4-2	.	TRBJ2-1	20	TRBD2	TGTGCCAGCAGCCAAGATCCTAGCGGGGGGCCCCGCCAGCTTTACAATGAGCAGTTCTTC	CASSQDPSGGPRQLYNEQFF
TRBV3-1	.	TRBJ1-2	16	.	TGTGCCAGCAGCCCGAGACTCGACAGGCCTTCCGATGGCTACACCTTC	CASSPRLDRPSDGYTF
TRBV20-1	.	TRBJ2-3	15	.	TGCAGTGCTAGGAGAGGACACTCCGTCACAGATACGCAGTATTTT	CSARRGHSVTDTQYF
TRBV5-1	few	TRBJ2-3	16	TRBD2	TGCGCCAGCAGCGTCGGGACTAGCCAGCGTACAGATACGCAGTATTTT	CASSVGTSQRTDTQYF
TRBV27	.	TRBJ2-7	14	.	TGTGCCAGCAGTCCACGGGACGGCCACTACGAGCAGTACTTC	CASSPRDGHYEQYF
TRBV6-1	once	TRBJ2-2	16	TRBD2	TGTGCCAGCAGTGAATGGGCTAGCGGGAGCACCGGGGAGCTGTTTTTT	CASSEWASGSTGELFF
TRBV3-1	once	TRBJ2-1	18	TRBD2	TGTGCCAGCAGCACACATAGCGGGAGAAGACTCACCATCAATGAGCAGTTCTTC	CASSTHSGRRLTINEQFF
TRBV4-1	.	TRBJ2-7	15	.	TGCGCCAGCAGCCAAGATGAACAGGGCTCCTACGAGCAGTACTTC	CASSQDEQGSYEQYF
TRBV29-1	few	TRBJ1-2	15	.	TGCAGCGTTGAAGACCAGGGCGGAGCTAACTATGGCTACACCTTC	CSVEDQGGANYGYTF
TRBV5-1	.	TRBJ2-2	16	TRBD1	TGCGCCAGCAGCTTCCAGACAGGGATGAACACCGGGGAGCTGTTTTTT	CASSFQTGMNTGELFF
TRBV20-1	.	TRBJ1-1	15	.	TGCAGTGCTAGAGATCGTTCGGGCAGAAACACTGAAGCTTTCTTT	CSARDRSGRNTEAFF
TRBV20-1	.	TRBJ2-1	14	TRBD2	TGCAGTGCAGTAGCGGGAGAGTACCAAGAGACCCAGTTCTTC	CSAVAGEYQETQFF
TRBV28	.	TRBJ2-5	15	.	TGTGCCAGCAGCATGCCGCGACAGGGAGGGGAGACCCAGTACTTC	CASSMPRQGGETQYF
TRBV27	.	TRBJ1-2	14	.	TGTGCCAGCAGATATAGTAGCGGTAACTATGGCTACACCTTC	CASRYSSGNYGYTF
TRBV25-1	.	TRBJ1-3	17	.	TGTGCCAGCAGTGAATACTTTGACACAGCCTCTGGAAACACCATATATTTT	CASSEYFDTASGNTIYF
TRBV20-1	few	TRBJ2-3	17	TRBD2	TGCAGTGCTAGAGTGGGACTAGCGGGGGCCCTCACAGATACGCAGTATTTT	CSARVGLAGALTDTQYF
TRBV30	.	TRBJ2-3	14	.	TGTGCCTGGAGTTCGGGAGCGGACACAGATACGCAGTATTTT	CAWSSGADTDTQYF
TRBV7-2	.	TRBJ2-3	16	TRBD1	TGTGCCAGCAGCTTAGGAAGGACAGGAATCACAGATACGCAGTATTTT	CASSLGRTGITDTQYF
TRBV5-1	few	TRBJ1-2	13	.	TGCGCCAGCAGCTTGGAAGGGTTCTATGGCTACACCTTC	CASSLEGFYGYTF
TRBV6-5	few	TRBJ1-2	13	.	TGTGCCAGCAGGACGGGAATTTCCTATGGCTACACCTTC	CASRTGISYGYTF
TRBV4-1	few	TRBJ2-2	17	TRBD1	TGCGCCAGCGGACCTATAGGACAGGGGTATGGCACCGGGGAGCTGTTTTTT	CASGPIGQGYGTGELFF
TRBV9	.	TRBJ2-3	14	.	TGTGCCAGCAGCGCGGAACTAGCTGCAGATACGCAGTATTTT	CASSAELAADTQYF
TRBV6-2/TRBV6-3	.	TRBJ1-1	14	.	TGTGCCAGCAGTTTTGACAGCCAAGGCCCTGAAGCTTTCTTT	CASSFDSQGPEAFF
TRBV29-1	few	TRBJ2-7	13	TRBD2	TGCAGCGTACGAGAGGGAGGGCCGTACGAGCAGTACTTC	CSVREGGPYEQYF
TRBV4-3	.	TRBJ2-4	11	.	TGCGCCAGCAGCCCAACGGGACCTAGGTACTTC	CASSPTGPRYF
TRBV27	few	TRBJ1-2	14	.	TGTGCCAGCAGTATGCGAGGGACTGAAATCGGCTACACCTTC	CASSMRGTEIGYTF
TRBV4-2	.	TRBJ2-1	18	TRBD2	TGTGCCAGCAGCCAAGATCACGCGGGAGGCAGCTCCTACAATGAGCAGTTCTTC	CASSQDHAGGSSYNEQFF
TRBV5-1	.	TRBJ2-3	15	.	TGCGCCAGCAGCTTGGGAGAGGGGGGTCCAGATACGCAGTATTTT	CASSLGEGGPDTQYF
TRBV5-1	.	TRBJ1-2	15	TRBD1	TGCGCCAGCAGCTTGTTGTGGACAGGGGGGTATGGCTACACCTTC	CASSLLWTGGYGYTF
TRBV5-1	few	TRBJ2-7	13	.	TGCGCCAGCAGCTTGGAGGCTATGGGTGAGCAGTACTTC	CASSLEAMGEQYF
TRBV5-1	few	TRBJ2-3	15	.	TGCGCCAGCAGCTTGGCCTACAGGGAATTCGATACGCAGTATTTT	CASSLAYREFDTQYF
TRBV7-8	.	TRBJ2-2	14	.	TGTGCCAGCAGCTTAGGGGGAGGCGCCGGGGAGCTGTTTTTT	CASSLGGGAGELFF
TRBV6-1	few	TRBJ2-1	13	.	TGTGCCAGCAGTGAGGTGGGAGGAGATGAGCAGTTCTTC	CASSEVGGDEQFF
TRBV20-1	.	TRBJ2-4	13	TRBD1	TGCAGTGCTAGAGTACAGGGGTGGGATGGCCAGTACTTC	CSARVQGWDGQYF
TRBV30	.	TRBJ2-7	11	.	TGTGCCTGGAGTGCAGTGTACGAGCAGTACTTC	CAWSAVYEQYF